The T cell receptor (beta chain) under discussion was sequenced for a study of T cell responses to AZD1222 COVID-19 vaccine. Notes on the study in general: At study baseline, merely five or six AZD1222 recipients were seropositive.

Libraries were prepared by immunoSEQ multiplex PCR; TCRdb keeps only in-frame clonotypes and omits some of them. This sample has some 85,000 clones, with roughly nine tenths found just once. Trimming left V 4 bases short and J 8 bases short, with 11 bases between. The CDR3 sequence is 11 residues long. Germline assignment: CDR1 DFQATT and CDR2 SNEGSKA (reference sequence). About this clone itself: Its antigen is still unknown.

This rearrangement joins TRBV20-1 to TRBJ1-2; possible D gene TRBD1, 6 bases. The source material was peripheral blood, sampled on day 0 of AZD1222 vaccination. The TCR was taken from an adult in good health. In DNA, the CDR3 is TGCAGTGCTATTCCAGGGGTAGGCTACACCTTC. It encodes CSAIPGVGYTF.